This TCR beta chain was obtained from a study of tumor and adjacent non-tumor tissue in lung cancer (dated 2018 in TCRdb). Context from the whole study: By cancer type, the cohort comprised eleven to twelve adenocarcinoma patients, a couple of squamous cell carcinoma patients and 1 small cell lung cancer patient. Sequencing generated a total of approximately 130,000,000 productive TCRbeta reads, averaging about 4 million reads per sample. The 15 enrolled patients, of whom about 10 were men and 5 were women, were aged about 31 to 85 years and were diagnosed with TNM stage I to III disease. For each patient, one tumor sample and one normal lung sample were taken, giving under 35 paired specimens that underwent TCRbeta CDR3 sequencing. The study compared bulk TCRbeta repertoires between lung tumor tissue and matched distant non-tumor lung tissue from over 13 lung cancer patients. Here is what the overall study found, with its caveats: Because peripheral blood was not sequenced, the blood TCRbeta repertoires of the lung cancer patients in the study went unexamined. Significantly higher TCR diversity (inverse Simpson) was observed in tumor tissue than in normal lung tissue (around 460 vs 160, P = 0.0075, Mann-Whitney U test). Only approximately 14 patients were included in the cohort, and the need for larger samples and more detailed clinical data was noted by the authors. A significantly larger cumulative share of the repertoire was made up by the top 100 clones in normal lung than in tumor tissue. TCR diversity was significantly higher in younger patients, and higher tumor TCR diversity was associated with shorter overall and disease-free survival. Neither the sequencing platform nor unique molecular identifiers are named or mentioned anywhere in the methods.

Details on this clonotype: Its antigen remains unidentified. Per-base quality was not reported, and no clone a single base away is much larger than it.

RNA was extracted from bulk unsorted tissue and checked for quality with a NanoDrop ND-1000 and an Agilent 2100. The donors were newly diagnosed lung cancer patients admitted for thoracic surgery in China from August to November 2014 who had not received prior chemotherapy. Patients who had received previous radiotherapy or chemotherapy, or who had another concurrent cancer, were excluded from the study. Pieces of surgical tissue measuring roughly 1-2.2 cm3 were kept in RNAlater solution and held at -80 degrees C until needed. Libraries were prepared through multiplex PCR. TCRdb records Illumina HiSeq 2500 as the sequencer. TCRbeta libraries were built by three rounds of nested PCR using primers (Table S4), following protocols modified from ARM-PCR. Before sequencing, PCR products of 200-500 bp were excised from the gel and purified with the QIAquick gel extraction kit. Per the source publication's procedure: Reads were cleaned using Trimmomatic, were merged into complete CDR3 sequences using FLASH, and were assigned to V(D)J germline segments using MiTCR. VDJtools was used to compute clonal diversity as the inverse Simpson's index. Productive reads were defined as in-frame sequences without a premature stop codon. TCRdb reran the public reads through fastp at Q25 and MiXCR, keeping productive beta chains. CDR3 protein duplicates are merged, each entry listing the most common genes and DNA. What appears here as the V and J calls and clone size reflects TCRdb's work, not the paper's. The sample includes some 80,000 distinct CDR3 sequences, with just under 75% observed a single time. 8% to 10% of the sample is in the top ten clones.

Sequences were obtained from lung tumor tissue. This receptor was taken from a middle-aged woman with non-small cell lung cancer.

CDR3 loop: CASSLVPLAEHNEQFF. The sequenced DNA is TGTGCCAGCAGCTTAGTGCCACTAGCGGAGCACAATGAGCAGTTCTTC. The sequence joins TRBV11-2 to TRBJ2-1; 8 nucleotides in the junction match TRBD2. Measured from the cysteine to the phenylalanine, the CDR3 is 16 residues long. Only the CDR3 DNA stays, 48 bases, in frame from base 1. Relative to germline, V is missing 1 base and J is missing 5 bases, with 7 bases of the junction outside any gene match. From a lookup of the germline V gene, CDR1 and CDR2 are SGHAT and FQNNGV.